The rows below give T cell receptor beta chains drawn from one sample of a study of blood T cell repertoires in COVID-19. TCRdb's table, derived via immunoSEQ multiplex PCR, lists solely in-frame clones and lacks some. The table lists over 300,000 clones, 89% of them singletons. Source material: PBMCs or T cells enriched from blood (not recorded which). These receptors originate from a middle-aged woman who had recovered from COVID-19. Each CDR3 is given without its conserved first and last residue. The size of a clone is reported for some rows only, either as once, few or many, or as a class for expanded clones.

j_call clone_size v_call cdr3_aa
TRBJ2-1 - TRBV29-1 SVPILAGNNEQF
TRBJ2-1 - TRBV18 ASSPLREVNEQF
TRBJ2-5 few TRBV7-7 ASSPAGTGQETQY
TRBJ2-4 once TRBV6-6 ASSPLASGRALGKNIQY
TRBJ2-5 - TRBV12-3/TRBV12-4 ASSRTSGGAWY
TRBJ2-3 - TRBV28 ASSPPGRRDSTDTQY
TRBJ1-1 - TRBV19 ASRSISQGSTEAF
TRBJ2-3 - TRBV7-2 ASSLDPSGRSPGY
TRBJ1-2 - TRBV6-5 ASSASPGLNDGYT
TRBJ1-6 few TRBV6-5 ASSHNRGDNSPLH
TRBJ2-2 - TRBV11-3 ASSLGGGTSFPGELF
TRBJ2-7 once TRBV28 ASSSLYEQY
TRBJ1-4 - TRBV5-1 ASSSGFTNEKLF
TRBJ2-1 - TRBV5-1 ASSLVGQHGNEQF
TRBJ1-2 - TRBV5-8 ASSTSQGRYGYT
TRBJ2-5 - TRBV5-1 ASLSGGHETQY
TRBJ1-4 - TRBV25-1 ASSDQANEKLF
TRBJ1-5 - TRBV19 ASRRGGGQPQH
TRBJ2-5 - TRBV10-3 AISEVRAGGREIQETQY
TRBJ1-2 - TRBV28 ASSSSQGAYGYT
TRBJ2-1 - TRBV29-1 SVNEPGTNNNEQF
TRBJ2-2 - TRBV7-2 ASSIRAGGPTGELF
TRBJ1-5 - TRBV11-2 ASSRGTVSNQPQH
TRBJ2-2 few TRBV6-2/TRBV6-3 ASSNRDRTNTGELF
TRBJ1-2 once TRBV10-3 AISVGGQDNYGYT
TRBJ2-7 - TRBV4-1 ASSQVYTSYEQY
TRBJ1-4 - TRBV3-1/TRBV3-2 ASSHRGPNEKLF
TRBJ2-1 - TRBV5-8 ASSLVRLARTYNEQF
TRBJ1-6 - TRBV12-3/TRBV12-4 ASRGYESPLH
TRBJ2-1 - TRBV2 ASPGEGAYNEQF
TRBJ2-1 - TRBV29-1 SVDGAGYNKQF
TRBJ2-1 - TRBV19 ASSGQVGEQF
TRBJ2-3 - TRBV18 ASSPDTSATGNTQY
TRBJ1-3 - TRBV6-2/TRBV6-3 ASSSGLSSGNTIY
TRBJ2-1 - TRBV27 ASSFSGAGGPNEQF
TRBJ2-5 - TRBV10-1 ASSESAQETQY
TRBJ2-7 - TRBV6-5 ASRPNGGEVNEQY
TRBJ2-1 - TRBV7-9 ASSLVLAGGSEQF
TRBJ1-2 - TRBV27 ASSLRGQVYGYT
TRBJ2-1 - TRBV7-2 ASSLSGQLNNEQF
TRBJ2-2 - TRBV6-2/TRBV6-3 ASSYQGQPNTGELF
TRBJ1-2 - TRBV13 ASSPGTGVNLIYT
TRBJ1-5 - TRBV19 ASSIGEVNYQPQH
TRBJ2-5 few TRBV28 ASSLYQETQY
TRBJ1-1 - TRBV18 ATHRGGRDTEAF
TRBJ2-1 - TRBV10-3 AISESIGTSLDEQF
TRBJ2-2 - TRBV29-1 SVPGPGFGELF
TRBJ2-1 - TRBV4-1 ASSQPGTSGGNF
TRBJ1-1 - TRBV19 ASSSPGNTEAF
TRBJ2-1 - TRBV4-1 ASSQGPGSSYNEQF
TRBJ2-2 - TRBV4-3 ASGTVNTGELF
TRBJ1-1 - TRBV5-1 ASSFETGTEAF
TRBJ2-7 - TRBV29-1 SAVGATYEQY
TRBJ2-2 once TRBV19 ASSIPQSPRGGELF
TRBJ2-7 - TRBV27 ASSQNRDSYEQY
TRBJ2-2 - TRBV18 ASSPPYGREFTGELF
TRBJ2-5 - TRBV5-8 ASSPGTGGEETQY
TRBJ1-2 - TRBV2 ASSQGLNYGYT